The 10 T cell receptor beta chains reported below all come from one sample, sequenced in a study of T-cell reconstitution after alpha-beta-depleted transplantation in children. This sample's TCRbeta library carried unique molecular identifier barcodes. A single record per CDR3 protein comes from TCRdb applying MiXCR to the PCR reads. The sample shows about 460,000 distinct CDR3 sequences, more than 9% of them seen only once. Sample: PBMCs, taken before TCRalphabeta/CD19-depleted stem cell transplant. These receptors were collected from a child aged 2-9 years with inherited bone marrow failure, due to receive a stem cell transplant.

This clonotype was seen at least ten times. The chain employs TRBV28 and TRBJ2-7; no reliable D call. Germline V gene sequence: CDR1 MDHEN, CDR2 SYDVKM. Trimming took off 7 bases at V and 3 bases at J, with 10 bases between the two ends. The CDR3 runs to 12 residues. The CDR3 DNA is TGTGCCAGCACCGATGGGCTCTACGAGCAGTACTTC. Translating it yields CASTDGLYEQYF.

In its sample, this clonotype was seen once. A clone one base away is much larger, so this may be a read error. The rearrangement links TRBV5-4 to TRBJ2-5, with D perhaps matching TRBD1 (5 bases). From germline, CDR1 is SGHNT and CDR2 YYREEE (reference sequence). Deletions cut 4 bases from V and 0 bases from J, with 7 bases between. The CDR3 spans 13 residues. The DNA for the CDR3 is TGTGCCAGCAGCCTGGACAACCAAGAGACCCAGTACTTC. Protein sequence: CASSLDNQETQYF.

This clonotype came up many times. The gene calls are TRBV27 and TRBJ2-7; weak D call: TRBD2 (6 bases). Trimming shortened V by 5 bases and J by 6 bases, and 14 bases separated the two germline ends. This CDR3 region has 13 residues. CDR1 is MNHEY, CDR2 SMNVEV, per germline (reference sequence). The chain's CDR3 is CASSEITGGEQYF. Here the CDR3 DNA reads TGTGCCAGCAGTGAGATTACCGGGGGCGAGCAGTACTTC.

This clonotype was picked up many times. The chain links TRBV27 to TRBJ2-3; weak D call: TRBD1 (5 bases). Trimming pared 2 bases from V and 4 bases from J, leaving 13 bases between. This CDR3 has 15 residues. In germline, CDR1 is MNHEY, CDR2 SMNVEV (reference sequence). CDR3 residues: CASSLRPAGSDTQYF. CDR3 DNA sequence: TGTGCCAGCAGTTTAAGACCGGCAGGGTCAGATACGCAGTATTTT.

As regards this clonotype: A read error is possible here, since a much larger clone lies one base away. The V call is TRBV29-1, the J call TRBJ2-3; D unresolved. Germline assignment: CDR1 SQVTM and CDR2 ANQGSEA. The CDR3 runs to 13 residues. Trimming cost V 2 bases and J 5 bases, with 11 bases left between them. CDR3 nucleotide sequence: TGCAGCGTTGAATCTGCCTATAGAGATACGCAGTATTTT. It is translated as CSVESAYRDTQYF.

This clonotype has ten or more counts. The J gene is TRBJ2-3, the V gene TRBV20-1; TRBD2 matches 13 bases. This CDR3 is built from 15 residues. Germline lookup yields CDR1 DFQATT and CDR2 SNEGSKA (reference sequence). Trimming removed 0 bases from V and 5 bases from J; junction bases left unmatched: 2. CDR3 DNA sequence: TGCAGTGCTAGAGATAGACTAGCGGGAGGAGATACGCAGTATTTT. Translating gives CSARDRLAGGDTQYF.

This clonotype was observed many times. The chain recombines TRBV5-1 with TRBJ1-2; TRBD1 matches 7 bases. The germline V gene has CDR1 SGHRS and CDR2 YFSETQ. The CDR3 spans 14 residues. V lost 4 bases and J lost 1; bases outside the gene matches: 4. In nucleotides, the CDR3 is TGCGCCAGCAGCACGAGGGACAGTAACTATGGCTACACCTTC. Its translation is CASSTRDSNYGYTF.

In this sample, this clonotype turned up many times. CDR3 sequence (DNA): TGTGCCACCAGCAGGGGGACTTTGTCCTCCCAAAAGTTCTTC. As protein: CATSRGTLSSQKFF. J is TRBJ2-1 and V is TRBV15; TRBD2 might be the D (6 bases). Trimming took off 3 bases at V and 14 bases at J, with 20 bases between the two ends. Germline CDR1 is LNHNV and CDR2 is YYDKDF (reference sequence). CDR3 length equals 14 residues. Supplemented by reference TRBV15 and TRBJ2-1, the full variable domain reads DAMVIQNPRYQVTQFGKPVTLSCSQTLNHNVMYWYQQKSSQAPKLLFHYYDKDFNNEADTPDNFQSRRPNTSFCFLDIRSPGLGDTAMYLCATSRGTLSSQKFFGPGTRLTVL.

This clonotype came up a few times. The V gene is TRBV7-2, the J gene TRBJ2-1, with D hard to call. CDR1 and CDR2 from the germline V gene are SGHTA and FQGNSA. Between the trimmed V and J ends, which lost 1 base and 5 bases, there was a span of 9 bases. This CDR3 contains 14 residues. CDR3 residues: CASSLVFPNNEQFF. The CDR3 DNA reads TGTGCCAGCAGCTTAGTTTTCCCCAACAATGAGCAGTTCTTC. The whole variable domain, remainder taken from reference TRBV7-2 and TRBJ2-1, is GAGVSQSPSNKVTEKGKDVELRCDPISGHTALYWYRQSLGQGLEFLIYFQGNSAPDKSGLPSDRFSAERTGGSVSTLTIQRTQQEDSAVYLCASSLVFPNNEQFFGPGTRLTVL.

The chain combines TRBV20-1 with TRBJ2-5; TRBD2 matches at 7 bases. The J segment lost 2 bases and the V segment lost 0 bases, leaving 12 bases of the junction unmatched. Germline V gene data show CDR1 as DFQATT and CDR2 as SNEGSKA (reference sequence). This CDR3 is 17 amino acids long. In DNA, the CDR3 is TGCAGTGCTAGAGAGAGGTTTGGTCTAGCGGCGCAAGAGACCCAGTACTTC. Translation: CSARERFGLAAQETQYF.